This T cell receptor (beta chain) derives from a study of cytomegalovirus exposure and HLA in healthy donors. Vbeta (60) and Jbeta (13) primers were used in the PCR. This table comes from immunoSEQ multiplex PCR, and its TCRdb copy is limited to in-frame clones, with some not included. The data hold under 90,000 clones, with roughly 75% observed a single time. The study's findings and limits: Most CMV-associated TCR beta chains appeared HLA-restricted in a later analysis. A later analysis linked a missense variant in DCLRE1C to the trimming of TCR beta V and J genes. HLA allele associations emerged for some 16,000 TCR beta sequences in a later analysis, at 0.05 false discovery rate.

The CDR3 has 14 amino acids. Germline assignment: CDR1 KGHSH and CDR2 LQKENI. Trimming cost V 3 bases and J 3 bases; bases outside gene matches: 3. A remark on this clone: Its antigen is currently unknown.

The sequence was collected from a middle-aged woman in good health and CMV-seronegative. This chain uses TRBV18 with TRBJ2-7, with TRBD1 identical over 9 bases. The sample consisted of PBMCs. As DNA, the CDR3 is TGTGCCAGCTCACCGAGGACAGGGGACTACGAGCAGTACTTC. Its translation: CASSPRTGDYEQYF.